These 30 T cell receptor beta chains were all obtained from the same sample, sequenced in a study of T cell responses to AZD1222 COVID-19 vaccine. Profiled with immunoSEQ multiplex PCR; TCRdb holds only in-frame clones, not every one. The table records approximately 140,000 clones, 90% to 95% of them present only once. The sample in question was peripheral blood, obtained on day 0 of AZD1222 vaccination. These receptors were obtained from an adult in good health.

This chain connects TRBV7-8 to TRBJ2-5; 9 bases map to TRBD2. The CDR3 contains 19 residues. Germline V gene sequence: CDR1 SGHVS, CDR2 FQNEAQ. With 4 bases clipped from V and 0 bases from J, the junction kept 15 bases outside the gene matches. The CDR3 bases are TGTGCCAGCAGCTCCTGGGGACGTAGCGGGGGCCTGTACCAAGAGACCCAGTACTTC. Translated, it gives CASSSWGRSGGLYQETQYF.

On this clone itself: Other DNA variants within this sample encode the same CDR3. The rearrangement links TRBV18 to TRBJ1-1; D is unresolved. The CDR3 contains 14 residues. With 3 bases removed from V and 2 bases from J, the gap between germline ends came to 10 bases. Germline V gene data show CDR1 as KGHSH and CDR2 as LQKENI. In DNA form, the CDR3 reads TGTGCCAGCTCACCGCCCTCGGGAAACACTGAAGCTTTCTTT. Amino acid sequence: CASSPPSGNTEAFF. Using reference TRBV18 and TRBJ1-1 for the parts outside the CDR3, the full variable domain is NAGVMQNPRHLVRRRGQEARLRCSPMKGHSHVYWYRQLPEEGLKFMVYLQKENIIDESGMPKERFSAEFPKEGPSILRIQQVVRGDSAAYFCASSPPSGNTEAFFGQGTRLTVV.

This sequence joins TRBV11-2 and TRBJ1-1; 8 bases fit TRBD1. Trimming cost V 7 bases and J 6 bases; bases outside gene matches: 16. The germline CDR1 and CDR2 sequences are SGHAT and FQNNGV. The CDR3 runs to 16 residues. The CDR3: CASITLGDRQRAEAFF. The CDR3 nucleotides are TGTGCCAGCATCACTCTCGGGGACAGGCAGAGGGCTGAAGCTTTCTTT.

The rearrangement uses TRBV3-1 (or the pseudogene TRBV3-2) and TRBJ1-2, with 7 bases matching TRBD1. The CDR3 is 18 residues long. Germline-derived CDR1 and CDR2 are LGHDT and YNNKEL (reference sequence). V dropped 4 bases and J dropped 0; count of bases not matched to a gene: 14. The CDR3 region has the DNA TGTGCCAGCAGCCCGCGGAAATTTCGGACAGGAACTAACTATGGCTACACCTTC. Its protein product is CASSPRKFRTGTNYGYTF.

This clone has a single count. This chain connects TRBV19 to TRBJ2-7; a possible D gene is TRBD2 (7 bases). CDR3 length: 17 residues. Germline V CDR1 and CDR2: LNHDA, SQIVND (reference sequence). V lost 5 bases and J lost 3, with 23 bases in between. The CDR3 loop reads CASSLLGLNREGYEQYF. The CDR3 nucleotides are TGTGCCAGTAGTCTATTGGGCCTTAACAGGGAGGGCTACGAGCAGTACTTC.

The V gene is TRBV11-3, the J gene TRBJ2-1, with 10 positions matching TRBD2. This CDR3 has 15 residues. Germline V gene data show CDR1 as SGHNT and CDR2 as YENEEA. V lost 5 bases, J lost 6 bases, and 7 bases stayed unmatched. As DNA, the CDR3 is TGTGCCAGCAGCCTGTTAGCGGGAGGTTTCAATGAGCAGTTCTTC. Amino acid sequence: CASSLLAGGFNEQFF.

The DNA of the CDR3 is TGTGCCAGCAGCTTAGGGGCGGGAGGGCCAACCGGGGAGCTGTTTTTT. Its translation is CASSLGAGGPTGELFF. V is TRBV7-8 and J is TRBJ2-2; 9 bases are a match to TRBD2. V lost 1 base, J lost 5 bases, and 5 bases stayed unmatched. The CDR3 is made up of 16 amino acids. Germline lookup yields CDR1 SGHVS and CDR2 FQNEAQ.

The chain uses TRBV19 and TRBJ2-7, with D maybe TRBD2 (6 bases). This CDR3 has 15 amino acids. In germline, CDR1 is LNHDA, CDR2 SQIVND (reference sequence). Trimming stripped 4 bases from V and 7 bases from J, with 20 bases between. The CDR3 region has the DNA TGTGCCAGTAGTACGCAGGGAGGAGTCCTCGGAGAGCAGTACTTC. Protein sequence: CASSTQGGVLGEQYF.

The chain couples TRBV6-5 to TRBJ1-4; D ambiguous. Germline V gene lookup returns CDR1 MNHEY and CDR2 SVGAGI. The CDR3 sequence is 15 residues long. With 5 bases removed from V and 1 base from J, the gap between germline ends came to 11 bases. In nucleotides, the CDR3 is TGTGCCAGCAGTAGCGAAGGACTAACTAATGAAAAACTGTTTTTT. This gives the protein CASSSEGLTNEKLFF.

This chain links TRBV27 with TRBJ1-6, with D tentatively TRBD1 (5 bases). This CDR3 is 15 amino acids long. V was cut by 5 bases and J by 6 bases, with 14 bases left in between. CDR1 is MNHEY, CDR2 SMNVEV, per germline (reference sequence). In nucleotides, the CDR3 is TGTGCCAGCAGTAGGGACTTAGGGATTAATTCACCCCTCCACTTT. Translated: CASSRDLGINSPLHF.

The V call is TRBV10-2, the J call TRBJ1-5; D is perhaps TRBD1 (5 bases). From germline, CDR1 is WSHSY and CDR2 SAAADI. V gave up 4 bases and J gave up 0 bases, with 13 bases separating them. CDR3 length: 16 amino acids. As DNA, the CDR3 is TGCGCCAGCAGTGGCGGGGGGGATAATAGCAATCAGCCCCAGCATTTT. It is translated as CASSGGGDNSNQPQHF.

The V gene is TRBV10-1, the J gene TRBJ2-2; D not resolved. CDR3 size: 14 residues. V shed 4 bases and J shed 2 bases, with 8 bases lying between them. CDR1 is WNHNN and CDR2 is SYGVQD in the germline V gene (reference sequence). The CDR3 nucleotides read TGCGCCAGCAGTGTGGGCATCAACACCGGGGAGCTGTTTTTT. Translation gives CASSVGINTGELFF.

The rearrangement joins TRBV7-2 to TRBJ2-7; D is possibly TRBD2 (7 bases). CDR3 size: 15 residues. With 1 base removed from V and 2 bases from J, the gap between germline ends came to 12 bases. The germline V gene has CDR1 SGHTA and CDR2 FQGNSA. This chain's CDR3 is CASSLGGGGTYEQYF. CDR3 coding DNA: TGTGCCAGCAGCTTAGGGGGAGGGGGAACCTACGAGCAGTACTTC.

This chain joins TRBV7-3 and TRBJ2-1; possibly TRBD1 or TRBD2 for D (7 bases each). The CDR3 spans 16 residues. Germline CDR1 reads SGHTA; CDR2 reads FQGTGA. Trimming took 5 bases from V and 7 from J, leaving 21 bases between them. The CDR3 spells CASSPQGTTLQNEQFF. The CDR3 nucleotides read TGTGCCAGCAGCCCACAGGGGACTACCCTCCAGAATGAGCAGTTCTTC.

V is TRBV10-2 and J is TRBJ1-1, with 8 bases aligning to TRBD1. Germline CDR1 WSHSY, CDR2 SAAADI. The V and J ends lost 7 bases and 6 bases, in that order; junction bases with no gene match: 4. The CDR3 has 12 amino acids. The chain's CDR3 is CASTDRGPEAFF. In DNA, the CDR3 is TGCGCCAGCACAGACAGGGGCCCTGAAGCTTTCTTT.

V and J are TRBV9 and TRBJ1-2; D is possibly TRBD1 (5 bases). The V end lost 3 bases, the J end lost 7 bases, and 19 bases lay between the germline ends. CDR1 is SGDLS and CDR2 is YYNGEE in the germline V gene. The CDR3 totals 15 residues. The CDR3 loop is CASSENRLMRSGYTF. The CDR3 nucleotides are TGTGCCAGCAGCGAAAACAGGTTGATGAGGAGTGGCTACACCTTC.

V gene TRBV5-4 combines with J gene TRBJ1-2; 7 bases match TRBD1. V trimming: 0 bases; J trimming: 0 bases; junction bases outside the gene matches: 5. Germline V gene lookup returns CDR1 SGHNT and CDR2 YYREEE (reference sequence). CDR3 length: 16 amino acids. As DNA, the CDR3 is TGTGCCAGCAGCTTGGCCAATAGGGGGCCTAACTATGGCTACACCTTC. It specifies CASSLANRGPNYGYTF. The full variable domain, in which reference TRBV5-4 and TRBJ1-2 provide the parts outside the CDR3, is ETGVTQSPTHLIKTRGQQVTLRCSSQSGHNTVSWYQQALGQGPQFIFQYYREEENGRGNFPPRFSGLQFPNYSSELNVNALELDDSALYLCASSLANRGPNYGYTFGSGTRLTVV.

This chain joins TRBV12-5 and TRBJ1-2; TRBD1 is a possible D gene (5 bases). The V and J ends lost 1 base and 6 bases respectively, with 15 bases between them. Germline assignment: CDR1 LGHNT and CDR2 FRNRAP. CDR3 length equals 15 residues. The CDR3 DNA is TGTGCTAGTGGTTTGGAACGGGACTCAGGGAATGGCTACACCTTC. Translating it yields CASGLERDSGNGYTF.

This sequence joins TRBV5-4 and TRBJ1-1; a weak D match, TRBD1 (5 bases). The V end lost 2 bases, the J end lost 1 base, and 15 bases lay between the germline ends. Germline V CDR1 and CDR2: SGHNT, YYREEE (reference sequence). The CDR3 contains 16 residues. The CDR3 loop is CASSLRAGRGNTEAFF. CDR3 in DNA: TGTGCCAGCAGCTTAAGGGCAGGGCGCGGGAACACTGAAGCTTTCTTT.

The chain recombines TRBV5-1 with TRBJ2-3; a weak D match, TRBD2 (5 bases). This CDR3 has 15 residues. The V gene lost 0 bases and the J gene lost 3 bases, with 11 bases spanning the gap. CDR1 and CDR2 (germline): SGHRS, YFSETQ. This CDR3 reads CASSLVASSTDTQYF. For the CDR3, the DNA is TGCGCCAGCAGCTTGGTGGCTAGCAGTACAGATACGCAGTATTTT.

The chain carries TRBV10-2 and TRBJ2-1; no clear D. This CDR3 region has 11 residues. From germline, CDR1 is WSHSY and CDR2 SAAADI. V lost 1 base and J lost 8, with 3 bases in between. In DNA, the CDR3 is TGCGCCAGCAGTGAGTGGTATGAGCAGTTCTTC. Amino acid sequence: CASSEWYEQFF.

The J gene is TRBJ1-1, the V gene TRBV5-1, with TRBD1 as a possible D gene (5 bases). The germline V and J ends were trimmed by 0 bases and 5 bases, with 14 bases remaining between them. CDR1 is SGHRS, CDR2 YFSETQ, per germline. The CDR3 runs to 15 residues. CDR3: CASSLESWGVTEAFF. CDR3 nucleotides: TGCGCCAGCAGCTTGGAATCGTGGGGGGTGACTGAAGCTTTCTTT.

The chain recombines TRBV20-1 with TRBJ2-6, with D perhaps matching TRBD2 (5 bases). There are 15 residues in the CDR3. CDR1 DFQATT and CDR2 SNEGSKA come from the germline V gene (reference sequence). The V and J ends lost 3 bases and 4 bases respectively, with 13 bases between them. DNA of the CDR3: TGCAGTGCTAGTCAGCGGCCCCAGGGGGCCAACGTCCTGACTTTC. Amino acid sequence: CSASQRPQGANVLTF.

V gene TRBV5-1 combines with J gene TRBJ2-2; D perhaps matches TRBD1 (5 bases). V dropped 1 base and J dropped 0 bases, with 7 bases sitting between them. Germline loops: CDR1 SGHRS, CDR2 YFSETQ. The CDR3 is 15 amino acids. Here the CDR3 reads CASSLSGSNTGELFF. The CDR3 DNA follows: TGCGCCAGCAGCTTGTCAGGGTCGAACACCGGGGAGCTGTTTTTT.

This clone has just a few counts. The gene calls are TRBV30 and TRBJ1-5; D ambiguous. The length of the CDR3 is 13 residues. Trimming took off 1 base at V and 3 bases at J, with 7 bases between the two ends. Germline lookup yields CDR1 GTSNPN and CDR2 SVGIG (reference sequence). DNA of the CDR3: TGTGCCTGGAGTGAGGAGGACAATCAGCCCCAGCATTTT. It yields the protein CAWSEEDNQPQHF.

The rearrangement uses TRBV27 and TRBJ2-1; 10 bases match TRBD2. The length of the CDR3 is 15 residues. V was pared by 6 bases and J by 11 bases, with 13 bases of the junction left unmatched. Germline V lookup: CDR1 MNHEY, CDR2 SMNVEV (reference sequence). CDR3: CASSQAASGGGKQFF. The CDR3 bases are TGTGCCAGCAGCCAAGCCGCAAGCGGGGGGGGAAAGCAGTTCTTC.

The chain joins TRBV7-9 to TRBJ1-4, with TRBD1 matching over 9 bases. Germline CDR1 reads SEHNR; CDR2 reads FQNEAQ (reference sequence). Trimming cost V 4 bases and J 8 bases; bases outside gene matches: 17. This CDR3 is built from 18 residues. This chain's CDR3 is CASSYFGGWTGAREKLFF. CDR3 DNA: TGTGCCAGCAGCTATTTTGGGGGTTGGACAGGGGCGAGGGAAAAACTGTTTTTT.

The chain is built from TRBV10-3 and TRBJ2-3; D not certain. Deletions cut 5 bases from V and 5 bases from J, with 8 bases between. Germline V gene lookup returns CDR1 ENHRY and CDR2 SYGVKD. The CDR3 is 12 residues long. Here the CDR3 reads CAISRQVDTQYF. The CDR3 region has the DNA TGTGCCATCAGTCGGCAAGTAGATACGCAGTATTTT.

The J gene is TRBJ2-3, the V gene TRBV2; D might be TRBD2 (5 bases). There are 14 residues in the CDR3. Trimming shortened V by 4 bases and J by 0 bases, and 8 bases separated the two germline ends. Germline V CDR1 and CDR2: SNHLY, FYNNEI. The CDR3: CASSGGFSTDTQYF. The CDR3 DNA sequence: TGTGCCAGCAGTGGAGGGTTTAGCACAGATACGCAGTATTTT. Together with reference TRBV2 and TRBJ2-3, the CDR3 gives the full variable domain: EPEVTQTPSHQVTQMGQEVILRCVPISNHLYFYWYRQILGQKVEFLVSFYNNEISEKSEIFDDQFSVERPDGSNFTLKIRSTKLEDSAMYFCASSGGFSTDTQYFGPGTRLTVL.

The chain's CDR3 is CASSEGLLAGWEQYF. CDR3 nucleotide sequence: TGTGCCAGCAGTGAAGGCTTACTAGCCGGCTGGGAGCAGTACTTC. The V and J genes are TRBV6-1 and TRBJ2-7; perhaps TRBD2 as D (6 bases). Germline lookup yields CDR1 MNHNS and CDR2 SASEGT. Trimming removed 1 base from V and 7 bases from J, with 17 bases in between. The CDR3 contains 15 residues.